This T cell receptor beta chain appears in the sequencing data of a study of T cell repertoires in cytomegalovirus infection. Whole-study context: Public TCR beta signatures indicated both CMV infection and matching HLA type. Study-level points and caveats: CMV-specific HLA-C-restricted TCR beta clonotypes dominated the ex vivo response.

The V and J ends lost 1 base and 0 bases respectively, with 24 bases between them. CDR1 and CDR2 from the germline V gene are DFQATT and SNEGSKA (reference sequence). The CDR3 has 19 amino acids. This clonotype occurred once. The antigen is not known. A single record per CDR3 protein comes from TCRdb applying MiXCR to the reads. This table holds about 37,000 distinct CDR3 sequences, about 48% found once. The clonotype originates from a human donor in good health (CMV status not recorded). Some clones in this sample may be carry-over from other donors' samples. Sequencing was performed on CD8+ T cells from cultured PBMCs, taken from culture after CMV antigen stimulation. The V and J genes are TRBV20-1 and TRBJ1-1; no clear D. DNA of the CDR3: TGCAGTGCTAGAGGGCCGTTTTTGCCGGATGAAGGCATGAACACTGAAGCTTTCTTT. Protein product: CSARGPFLPDEGMNTEAFF.